These 13 T cell receptor beta chains were all obtained from the same sample, sequenced in a study of blood T cell repertoires in COVID-19. The method was immunoSEQ multiplex PCR; TCRdb's version includes in-frame clones alone and lacks a portion of them. The sample lists 150,000 or so clones, 75% to 90% occurring once. Specimen: peripheral blood. These TCRs come from a man younger than 30 with COVID-19, enrolled during active disease.

V is TRBV9 and J is TRBJ2-5; TRBD1 matches 7 bases. The CDR3 consists of 15 residues. Losses at the gene ends were 3 bases for V and 5 bases for J; bases not matched to a gene: 10. Germline V lookup: CDR1 SGDLS, CDR2 YYNGEE. This chain's CDR3 is CASSAPRQGGETQYF. CDR3 bases: TGTGCCAGCAGCGCCCCCCGACAGGGTGGGGAGACCCAGTACTTC.

This clone came up once. This rearrangement joins TRBV9 to TRBJ1-3; D is unresolved. The germline CDR1 and CDR2 sequences are SGDLS and YYNGEE. This CDR3 has 15 amino acids. V lost 0 bases, J lost 1 base, and 8 bases lay in between. The CDR3 reads CASSVVGGSGNTIYF. The CDR3 DNA reads as TGTGCCAGCAGCGTAGTTGGCGGGTCTGGAAACACCATATATTTT.

The CDR3 DNA is TGTGCTAGTGGTTCTGAGTTTGGTTCGAATGAGCAGTTCTTC. Protein sequence: CASGSEFGSNEQFF. J is TRBJ2-1 and V is TRBV12-5; D uncertain. This CDR3 is built from 14 residues. The V gene lost 4 bases and the J gene lost 7 bases, with 14 bases spanning the gap. Germline-derived CDR1 and CDR2 are LGHNT and FRNRAP.

The CDR3 region is CAWSPGQGGETQYF. In DNA form, the CDR3 reads TGTGCCTGGAGTCCGGGACAGGGCGGGGAGACCCAGTACTTC. The chain joins TRBV30 to TRBJ2-5; 9 bases map to TRBD1. Germline CDR1 reads GTSNPN; CDR2 reads SVGIG (reference sequence). This CDR3 contains 14 residues. The V segment lost 2 bases and the J segment 5 bases; nucleotides outside the gene matches: 6.

V and J are TRBV18 and TRBJ2-6, with D tentatively TRBD1 (5 bases). This CDR3 region has 15 residues. Trimming stripped 6 bases from V and 1 base from J, with 10 bases between. Germline values: CDR1 KGHSH, CDR2 LQKENI. This CDR3 reads CASSPTVSGANVLTF. As DNA, the CDR3 is TGTGCCAGCTCTCCGACAGTGTCTGGGGCCAACGTCCTGACTTTC.

The chain employs TRBV4-3 and TRBJ2-5, with no clear D. Trimming cost V 9 bases and J 2 bases, with 16 bases left between them. Germline V gene sequence: CDR1 LGHNA, CDR2 YSLEER. CDR3 length: 14 residues. This CDR3 is CASQRRLDQETQYF. The CDR3 DNA reads TGCGCCAGTCAGAGAAGACTGGATCAAGAGACCCAGTACTTC.

J is TRBJ2-7 and V is TRBV7-2; perhaps TRBD2 as D (5 bases). The germline V gene encodes CDR1 SGHTA and CDR2 FQGNSA. V lost 5 bases and J 6 bases, leaving 17 bases between the germline ends. This CDR3 has 14 residues. CDR3 residues: CASSQRAPGFEQYF. The CDR3 DNA reads TGTGCCAGCAGCCAGAGGGCCCCCGGGTTCGAGCAGTACTTC.

The chain couples TRBV5-6 to TRBJ2-2, with 11 bases lining up with TRBD1. Germline CDR1 reads SGHDT; CDR2 reads YYEEEE. V shed 5 bases and J 1 base; nucleotides not matched to a gene: 7. The CDR3 consists of 17 residues. The CDR3 nucleotides read TGTGCCAGCAGTCCCGGGACAGGGGGATGGAACACCGGGGAGCTGTTTTTT. This translates into CASSPGTGGWNTGELFF.

CDR3 in amino acids: CSVVRDQETQYF. The CDR3 DNA sequence: TGCAGCGTTGTGCGGGACCAAGAGACCCAGTACTTC. The J gene is TRBJ2-5, the V gene TRBV29-1; possibly TRBD2 for D (5 bases). The CDR3 has 12 residues. The germline V and J ends were trimmed by 4 bases and 0 bases, with 6 bases remaining between them. In germline, CDR1 is SQVTM, CDR2 ANQGSEA. The full variable domain, in which reference TRBV29-1 and TRBJ2-5 provide the parts outside the CDR3, is SAVISQKPSRDICQRGTSLTIQCQVDSQVTMMFWYRQQPGQSLTLIATANQGSEATYESGFVIDKFPISRPNLTFSTLTVSNMSPEDSSIYLCSVVRDQETQYFGPGTRLLVL.

The V call is TRBV18, the J call TRBJ1-6; 8 positions match TRBD1. Germline loops: CDR1 KGHSH, CDR2 LQKENI. V was clipped by 6 bases and J by 8 bases; unmatched bases: 15. This CDR3 spans 17 amino acids. DNA of the CDR3: TGTGCCAGCTCCCTAAAGGACAGGGTGGGATCGGATTCACCCCTCCACTTT. Its protein product is CASSLKDRVGSDSPLHF. Full variable domain (remainder filled in from reference TRBV18 and TRBJ1-6): NAGVMQNPRHLVRRRGQEARLRCSPMKGHSHVYWYRQLPEEGLKFMVYLQKENIIDESGMPKERFSAEFPKEGPSILRIQQVVRGDSAAYFCASSLKDRVGSDSPLHFGNGTRLTVT.

This chain joins TRBV6-5 and TRBJ2-7; D is possibly TRBD2 (5 bases). The germline CDR1 and CDR2 sequences are MNHEY and SVGAGI. Trimming shortened V by 6 bases and J by 2 bases, and 17 bases separated the two germline ends. The CDR3 has 15 residues. Here the CDR3 DNA reads TGTGCCAGCAGCCGGACCTTAGGGAGCGCCTACGAGCAGTACTTC. It is translated as CASSRTLGSAYEQYF.

This chain connects TRBV15 to TRBJ2-1, with D tentatively TRBD2 (5 bases). The CDR3 has 18 amino acids. The V gene lost 0 bases and the J gene lost 3 bases, with 18 bases spanning the gap. Germline CDR1 is LNHNV and CDR2 is YYDKDF (reference sequence). CDR3 sequence reads: CATSRDRPLATYYNEQFF. In DNA, the CDR3 is TGTGCCACCAGCAGAGATCGTCCTCTAGCAACCTACTACAATGAGCAGTTCTTC.

This clone was observed many times. CDR3 in amino acids: CASSRWDREENEQFF. CDR3 DNA: TGTGCCAGTAGCAGGTGGGACAGGGAGGAAAATGAGCAGTTCTTC. The chain links TRBV19 to TRBJ2-1; 9 bases map to TRBD1. CDR1 is LNHDA, CDR2 SQIVND, per germline (reference sequence). The V gene end was trimmed by 6 bases and the J gene end by 7 bases; junction bases not matched to a gene: 10. This CDR3 spans 15 amino acids.